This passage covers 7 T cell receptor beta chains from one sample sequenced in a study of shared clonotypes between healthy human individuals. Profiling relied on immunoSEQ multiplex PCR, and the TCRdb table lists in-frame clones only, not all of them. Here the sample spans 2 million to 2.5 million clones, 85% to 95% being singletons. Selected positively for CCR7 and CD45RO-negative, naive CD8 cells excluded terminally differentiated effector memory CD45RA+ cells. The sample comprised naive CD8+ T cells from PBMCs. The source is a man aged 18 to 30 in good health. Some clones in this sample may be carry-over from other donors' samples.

In DNA form, the CDR3 reads TGCGCCAGCAGAAAGGATCCTTTCGAGCAGTACTTC. It is translated as CASRKDPFEQYF. The chain has TRBV5-1 and TRBJ2-7; D remains unclear. Germline-derived CDR1 and CDR2 are SGHRS and YFSETQ. Trimming cost V 5 bases and J 6 bases, with 12 bases left between them. The length of the CDR3 is 12 residues. Supplemented by reference TRBV5-1 and TRBJ2-7, the full variable domain reads KAGVTQTPRYLIKTRGQQVTLSCSPISGHRSVSWYQQTPGQGLQFLFEYFSETQRNKGNFPGRFSGRQFSNSRSEMNVSTLELGDSALYLCASRKDPFEQYFGPGTRLTVT.

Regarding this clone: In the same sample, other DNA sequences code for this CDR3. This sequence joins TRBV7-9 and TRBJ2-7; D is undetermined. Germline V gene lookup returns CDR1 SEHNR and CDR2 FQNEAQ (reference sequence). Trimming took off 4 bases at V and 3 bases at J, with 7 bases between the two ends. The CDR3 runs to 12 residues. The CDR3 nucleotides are TGTGCCAGCAGCTCCCTCCTCTACGAGCAGTACTTC. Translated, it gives CASSSLLYEQYF. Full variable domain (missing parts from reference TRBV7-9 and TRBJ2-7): DTGVSQNPRHKITKRGQNVTFRCDPISEHNRLYWYRQTLGQGPEFLTYFQNEAQLEKSRLLSDRFSAERPKGSFSTLEIQRTEQGDSAMYLCASSSLLYEQYFGPGTRLTVT.

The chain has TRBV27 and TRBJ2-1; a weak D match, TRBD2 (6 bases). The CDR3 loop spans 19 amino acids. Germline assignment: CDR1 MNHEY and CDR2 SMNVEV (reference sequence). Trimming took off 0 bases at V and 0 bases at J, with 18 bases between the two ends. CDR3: CASSLSGSGRVSSYNEQFF. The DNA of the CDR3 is TGTGCCAGCAGTTTATCGGGTAGCGGAAGGGTTAGCTCCTACAATGAGCAGTTCTTC.

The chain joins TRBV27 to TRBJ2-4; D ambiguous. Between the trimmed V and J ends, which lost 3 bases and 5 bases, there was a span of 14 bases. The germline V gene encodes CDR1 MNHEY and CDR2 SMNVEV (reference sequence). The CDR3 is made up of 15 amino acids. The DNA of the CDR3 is TGTGCCAGCAGTTTCATTGGGGAATACCAAAACATTCAGTACTTC. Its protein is CASSFIGEYQNIQYF.

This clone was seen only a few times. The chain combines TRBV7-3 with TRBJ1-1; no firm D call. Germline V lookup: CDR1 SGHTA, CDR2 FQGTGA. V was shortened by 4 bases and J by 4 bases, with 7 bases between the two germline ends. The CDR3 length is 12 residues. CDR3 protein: CASSSLGTEAFF. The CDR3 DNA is TGTGCCAGCAGCTCTTTAGGCACTGAAGCTTTCTTT.

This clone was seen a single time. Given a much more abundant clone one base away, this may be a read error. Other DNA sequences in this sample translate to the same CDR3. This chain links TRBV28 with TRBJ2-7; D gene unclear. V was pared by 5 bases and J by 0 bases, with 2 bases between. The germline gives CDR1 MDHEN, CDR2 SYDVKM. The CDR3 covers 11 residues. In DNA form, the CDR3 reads TGTGCCAGCAGTATCTCCTACGAGCAGTACTTC. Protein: CASSISYEQYF.

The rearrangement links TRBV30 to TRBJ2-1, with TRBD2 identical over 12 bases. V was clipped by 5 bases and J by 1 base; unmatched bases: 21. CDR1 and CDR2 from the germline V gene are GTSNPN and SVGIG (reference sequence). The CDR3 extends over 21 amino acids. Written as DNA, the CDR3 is TGTGCCTGGGATGACAGGGTGTGGGCGACTAGCGGGAGCGGGTCCTACAATGAGCAGTTCTTC. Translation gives CAWDDRVWATSGSGSYNEQFF.